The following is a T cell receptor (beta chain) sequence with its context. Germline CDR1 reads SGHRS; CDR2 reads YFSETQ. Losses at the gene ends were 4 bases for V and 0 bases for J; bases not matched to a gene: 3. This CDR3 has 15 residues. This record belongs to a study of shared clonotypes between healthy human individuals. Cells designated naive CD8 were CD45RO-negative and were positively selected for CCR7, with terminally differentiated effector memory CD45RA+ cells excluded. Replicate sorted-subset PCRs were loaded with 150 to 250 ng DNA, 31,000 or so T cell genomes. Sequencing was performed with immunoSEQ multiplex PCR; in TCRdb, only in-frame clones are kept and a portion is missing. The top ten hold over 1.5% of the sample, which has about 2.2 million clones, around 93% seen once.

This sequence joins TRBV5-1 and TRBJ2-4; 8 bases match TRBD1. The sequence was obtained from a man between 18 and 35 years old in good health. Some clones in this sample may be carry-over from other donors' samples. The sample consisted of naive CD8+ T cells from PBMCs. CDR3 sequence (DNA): TGCGCCAGCAGCACGGACAGGGTAGCCAAAAACATTCAGTACTTC. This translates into CASSTDRVAKNIQYF.